This T cell receptor beta chain stems from a study of T cell changes during pregnancy in multiple sclerosis. The CDR3 is 13 amino acids. Germline-derived CDR1 and CDR2 are LGHNA and YSLEER. V was cut by 0 bases and J by 2 bases, with 5 bases left in between. TCRdb's copy holds only in-frame clones and misses some; the assay was immunoSEQ multiplex PCR. Altogether about 26,000 clones are present, roughly 87% being singletons, with the ten largest covering approximately 16%. Here the sequenced sample was CD8+ T cells from peripheral blood mononuclear cells, taken in the second trimester of pregnancy. The chain uses TRBV4-3 and TRBJ2-7, with D uncertain. This sequence was found in a female donor with multiple sclerosis, enrolled in a pregnancy study. Here the CDR3 reads CASSQDQAYEQYF. CDR3 in DNA: TGCGCCAGCAGCCAAGATCAGGCCTACGAGCAGTACTTC.